Presented here are 30 T cell receptor beta chains from one specimen sequenced in a study of blood T cell repertoires in COVID-19. The table came from immunoSEQ multiplex PCR; TCRdb's copy has only in-frame clones and leaves some out. The table lists fewer than 350,000 clones, roughly 87% of them singletons, with 3% to 4% in the top ten. Sequenced sample: peripheral blood. All receptors derive from a woman aged 55-70 years with COVID-19, enrolled during active disease.

The rearrangement links TRBV2 to TRBJ1-5, with D possibly being TRBD1 (5 bases). V was cut by 6 bases and J by 1 base, with 13 bases left in between. CDR3 length: 15 residues. Germline CDR1 SNHLY, CDR2 FYNNEI. CDR3 in amino acids: CASSPRDLSNQPQHF. CDR3 DNA: TGTGCCAGCAGCCCCCGGGACTTAAGCAATCAGCCCCAGCATTTT.

This clone was seen a handful of times. CDR3 protein: CASSQGSFYNSPLHF. The CDR3 nucleotides are TGTGCCAGCAGCCAAGGTTCTTTCTATAATTCACCCCTCCACTTT. The chain has TRBV14 and TRBJ1-6; unclear D gene. The CDR3 has 15 amino acids. Per the germline V gene, CDR1 is SGHDN and CDR2 is FVKESK. V was clipped by 1 base and J by 3 bases, with 7 bases between them.

The genes are TRBV30 and TRBJ2-1; D unresolved. Germline assignment: CDR1 GTSNPN and CDR2 SVGIG (reference sequence). The CDR3 has 14 residues. V was pared by 1 base and J by 3 bases, with 10 bases between. CDR3 region: CAWSDLGIYNEQFF. The CDR3 nucleotides read TGTGCCTGGAGTGATCTAGGAATCTACAATGAGCAGTTCTTC.

The J gene is TRBJ1-1, the V gene TRBV3-1 (or the pseudogene TRBV3-2); D might be TRBD1 (5 bases). The CDR3 covers 15 residues. V lost 3 bases and J lost 4, with 15 bases in between. CDR1 and CDR2 (germline): LGHDT, YNNKEL (reference sequence). DNA of the CDR3: TGTGCCAGCAGCCAGGTACGGGGGAGGGCCACTGAAGCTTTCTTT. Residues: CASSQVRGRATEAFF.

Worth noting for this clone: A much larger clonotype is one base distant, so this may be a read error. This rearrangement joins TRBV7-3 to TRBJ2-7; 7 bases fit TRBD1. The germline CDR1 and CDR2 sequences are SGHTA and FQGTGA. Losses at the gene ends were 2 bases for V and 2 bases for J; bases not matched to a gene: 0. The CDR3 extends over 13 amino acids. This chain's CDR3 is CASSLGTAYEQYF. CDR3 nucleotide sequence: TGTGCCAGCAGCTTAGGGACAGCCTACGAGCAGTACTTC. The whole variable domain, remainder taken from reference TRBV7-3 and TRBJ2-7, is GAGVSQTPSNKVTEKGKYVELRCDPISGHTALYWYRQSLGQGPEFLIYFQGTGAADDSGLPNDRFFAVRPEGSVSTLKIQRTERGDSAVYLCASSLGTAYEQYFGPGTRLTVT.

This clone occurred once. The rearrangement uses TRBV18 and TRBJ2-6; 7 bases line up with TRBD1. The J segment lost 2 bases and the V segment lost 1 base, leaving 8 bases of the junction unmatched. The V gene's germline CDR1 is KGHSH and CDR2 LQKENI. This CDR3 has 18 amino acids. Here the CDR3 reads CASSPLPGQIPGANVLTF. CDR3 nucleotide sequence: TGTGCCAGCTCACCACTTCCGGGACAGATCCCTGGGGCCAACGTCCTGACTTTC.

The genes are TRBV28 and TRBJ1-5; possibly TRBD1 for D (5 bases). In germline, CDR1 is MDHEN, CDR2 SYDVKM. Trimming took 3 bases from V and 5 from J, leaving 14 bases between them. This CDR3 contains 15 residues. The CDR3 region is CASSFGGTLHQPQHF. CDR3 nucleotide sequence: TGTGCCAGCAGTTTCGGGGGAACTTTACATCAGCCCCAGCATTTT. The entire variable domain, with the rest obtained from reference TRBV28 and TRBJ1-5, is as follows: DVKVTQSSRYLVKRTGEKVFLECVQDMDHENMFWYRQDPGLGLRLIYFSYDVKMKEKGDIPEGYSVSREKKERFSLILESASTNQTSMYLCASSFGGTLHQPQHFGDGTRLSIL.

The rearrangement uses TRBV5-4 and TRBJ1-2; TRBD1 matches 7 bases. CDR1 is SGHNT, CDR2 YYREEE, per germline (reference sequence). The CDR3 consists of 16 residues. V lost 0 bases and J lost 0; bases outside the gene matches: 5. CDR3 nucleotides: TGTGCCAGCAGCTTGGGGGGACAGTATACTAACTATGGCTACACCTTC. This sequence encodes CASSLGGQYTNYGYTF.

The chain recombines TRBV5-4 with TRBJ2-2; 7 bases map to TRBD1. Trimming at V came to 4 bases and at J to 1 base, leaving 7 bases not matched to a gene. CDR1 is SGHNT and CDR2 is YYREEE in the germline V gene (reference sequence). There are 16 residues in the CDR3. In nucleotides, the CDR3 is TGTGCCAGCAGCCCCTACGGGACAGTGAACACCGGGGAGCTGTTTTTT. Amino acids: CASSPYGTVNTGELFF.

V gene TRBV19 combines with J gene TRBJ2-3; 9 nucleotides line up with TRBD2. This CDR3 contains 16 residues. J gave up 6 bases and V 5 bases, and 12 bases lay outside the gene matches. Germline V gene data show CDR1 as LNHDA and CDR2 as SQIVND (reference sequence). In nucleotides, the CDR3 is TGTGCCAGTAGTCCCCGTGGACGCGGGGGGGCCGATACGCAGTATTTT. Translated, it gives CASSPRGRGGADTQYF. Looking up the rest from reference TRBV19 and TRBJ2-3 gives the full variable domain: DGGITQSPKYLFRKEGQNVTLSCEQNLNHDAMYWYRQDPGQGLRLIYYSQIVNDFQKGDIAEGYSVSREKKESFPLTVTSAQKNPTAFYLCASSPRGRGGADTQYFGPGTRLTVL.

J is TRBJ1-1 and V is TRBV20-1; D ambiguous. CDR1 is DFQATT and CDR2 is SNEGSKA in the germline V gene (reference sequence). Trimming stripped 1 base from V and 6 bases from J, with 3 bases between. This CDR3 contains 10 residues. The CDR3 reads CSARVAEAFF. Written as DNA, the CDR3 is TGCAGTGCTAGAGTCGCTGAAGCTTTCTTT.

V gene TRBV19 combines with J gene TRBJ2-2; unclear D gene. CDR3 length: 16 residues. Germline lookup yields CDR1 LNHDA and CDR2 SQIVND (reference sequence). The V gene lost 5 bases and the J gene lost 0 bases, with 13 bases spanning the gap. CDR3 nucleotide sequence: TGTGCCAGTAGTCCCAAAACATACCCGAACACCGGGGAGCTGTTTTTT. Protein product: CASSPKTYPNTGELFF.

In its sample, this clone was seen once. V is TRBV6-4 and J is TRBJ2-1; D is unclear. This CDR3 comprises 16 residues. The germline gives CDR1 MRHNA, CDR2 SNTAGT. Trimming left V 2 bases short and J 4 bases short, with 15 bases between. The CDR3 spells CASSDDWPATYNEQFF. For the CDR3, the DNA is TGTGCCAGCAGTGACGACTGGCCCGCCACTTACAATGAGCAGTTCTTC.

The genes are TRBV3-1 (or the pseudogene TRBV3-2) and TRBJ1-2; D might be TRBD1 (6 bases). The CDR3 covers 14 residues. Trimming removed 4 bases from V and 4 bases from J, with 13 bases in between. The germline gives CDR1 LGHDT, CDR2 YNNKEL (reference sequence). DNA of the CDR3: TGTGCCAGCAGCCCGTCTGGACAGCCCTATGGCTACACCTTC. This sequence encodes CASSPSGQPYGYTF.

This clone was recorded only once. The chain uses TRBV5-4 and TRBJ2-3, with 9 bases fitting TRBD1. Trimming at V came to 0 bases and at J to 6 bases, leaving 5 bases not matched to a gene. CDR1 is SGHNT and CDR2 is YYREEE in the germline V gene (reference sequence). The length of the CDR3 is 15 residues. The CDR3 DNA sequence: TGTGCCAGCAGCTTGGGGGACAGGGTAGGGGATACGCAGTATTTT. Translating gives CASSLGDRVGDTQYF.

The V gene is TRBV2, the J gene TRBJ1-1; TRBD1 agrees at 8 bases. The CDR3 length is 14 residues. V gave up 6 bases and J gave up 4 bases; unmatched junction bases: 7. Germline V gives CDR1 SNHLY, CDR2 FYNNEI. The CDR3 sequence: CASSRGPLSTEAFF. DNA for the CDR3: TGTGCCAGCAGCAGGGGGCCGCTGAGCACTGAAGCTTTCTTT.

V usage is TRBV14 and J usage is TRBJ1-2; perhaps TRBD1 as D (6 bases). The CDR3 runs to 14 residues. The germline V and J ends were trimmed by 4 bases and 4 bases, with 13 bases remaining between them. Germline CDR1 reads SGHDN; CDR2 reads FVKESK. CDR3 coding DNA: TGTGCCAGCAGCCCGGCGGGGGGCCCCTATGGCTACACCTTC. It encodes CASSPAGGPYGYTF. The entire variable domain, with the rest obtained from reference TRBV14 and TRBJ1-2, is as follows: EAGVTQFPSHSVIEKGQTVTLRCDPISGHDNLYWYRRVMGKEIKFLLHFVKESKQDESGMPNNRFLAERTGGTYSTLKVQPAELEDSGVYFCASSPAGGPYGYTFGSGTRLTVV.

J is TRBJ1-1 and V is TRBV19, with D unresolved. Germline V gene data show CDR1 as LNHDA and CDR2 as SQIVND (reference sequence). Trimming took 5 bases from V and 1 from J, leaving 14 bases between them. This CDR3 comprises 15 residues. The CDR3 DNA reads as TGTGCCAGTAGTTCAGACTGGGGAGCGAACACTGAAGCTTTCTTT. Translation gives CASSSDWGANTEAFF.

The chain employs TRBV7-9 and TRBJ2-1, with 11 bases lining up with TRBD2. The CDR3 extends over 15 amino acids. The germline V gene encodes CDR1 SEHNR and CDR2 FQNEAQ (reference sequence). The V segment lost 1 base and the J segment 9 bases; nucleotides outside the gene matches: 5. CDR3 residues: CASSLVSGGALEQFF. DNA for the CDR3: TGTGCCAGCAGCTTAGTTAGCGGGGGGGCCCTTGAGCAGTTCTTC.

The gene calls are TRBV6-5 and TRBJ2-7, with 9 bases that match TRBD2. Germline CDR1 is MNHEY and CDR2 is SVGAGI. This CDR3 is built from 14 residues. V gave up 8 bases and J gave up 2 bases; unmatched junction bases: 7. The CDR3: CASEFSGGPYEQYF. As DNA, the CDR3 is TGTGCCAGCGAATTTAGCGGGGGCCCCTACGAGCAGTACTTC.

This clone showed up just a few times. This CDR3 is CASSSPGTGGTSAGYTF. CDR3 DNA: TGTGCCAGCAGTTCACCCGGGACAGGGGGAACCTCAGCCGGCTACACCTTC. This sequence joins TRBV28 and TRBJ1-2; 11 bases are a match to TRBD1. With V trimmed by 4 bases and J by 8 bases, 15 bases remained unmatched. Germline CDR1 is MDHEN and CDR2 is SYDVKM. The CDR3 is made up of 17 amino acids.

The chain employs TRBV5-1 and TRBJ1-1; D call uncertain. V was clipped by 0 bases and J by 2 bases, with 11 bases between them. Per the germline V gene, CDR1 is SGHRS and CDR2 is YFSETQ. This CDR3 is built from 15 residues. For the CDR3, the DNA is TGCGCCAGCAGCTTGGAACAGCTATACAACACTGAAGCTTTCTTT. Translated: CASSLEQLYNTEAFF.

This sequence joins TRBV5-1 and TRBJ1-1, with D possibly matching TRBD1 (5 bases). The V gene's germline CDR1 is SGHRS and CDR2 YFSETQ. V was cut by 9 bases and J by 1 base, with 16 bases left in between. The CDR3 has 14 amino acids. CDR3 nucleotides: TGCGCCACCCGGGTCAGGGAAGGGAACACTGAAGCTTTCTTT. Protein sequence: CATRVREGNTEAFF.

V usage is TRBV6-5 and J usage is TRBJ1-2, with a possible D match to TRBD1 (5 bases). Trimming left V 6 bases short and J 8 bases short, with 22 bases between. Per the germline V gene, CDR1 is MNHEY and CDR2 is SVGAGI. The CDR3 has 15 residues. The CDR3 bases are TGTGCCAGCAGACCCACCGGACACCAGAAAGAGGGCTACACCTTC. Translating it yields CASRPTGHQKEGYTF.

V usage is TRBV11-2 and J usage is TRBJ2-7; TRBD1 matches at 8 bases. The CDR3 runs to 15 residues. With V trimmed by 5 bases and J by 6 bases, 12 bases remained unmatched. Germline CDR1 and CDR2: SGHAT and FQNNGV. The CDR3 sequence is CASSRPGTGGLEQYF. The DNA of the CDR3 is TGTGCCAGCAGCCGTCCCGGAACAGGGGGTCTCGAGCAGTACTTC.

This clone was seen only once. The chain employs TRBV6-5 and TRBJ1-1; tentatively, D is TRBD1 (6 bases). The CDR3 totals 15 residues. Germline lookup yields CDR1 MNHEY and CDR2 SVGAGI. V lost 5 bases to trimming and J lost 3 bases, with 16 bases between them. CDR3 amino acids: CASSPQGRGDTEAFF. CDR3 bases: TGTGCCAGCAGTCCTCAGGGGAGAGGTGACACTGAAGCTTTCTTT.

The chain couples TRBV15 to TRBJ2-1; 12 nucleotides match TRBD2. The CDR3 length is 18 residues. Germline V gives CDR1 LNHNV, CDR2 YYDKDF (reference sequence). Germline trimming cut 2 bases from V and 4 bases from J; bases unmatched to any gene: 9. CDR3 sequence (DNA): TGTGCCACCAGCAGAAAGCTACTAGGACTAGCGGGGTACAATGAGCAGTTCTTC. Amino acids: CATSRKLLGLAGYNEQFF.

V and J are TRBV20-1 and TRBJ1-3; D is uncertain. The CDR3 loop spans 14 amino acids. With 3 bases removed from V and 0 bases from J, the gap between germline ends came to 9 bases. Germline V CDR1 and CDR2: DFQATT, SNEGSKA (reference sequence). CDR3 region: CSASYGYSGNTIYF. The DNA of the CDR3 is TGCAGTGCTAGTTACGGTTACTCTGGAAACACCATATATTTT.

This chain links TRBV11-2 with TRBJ2-7, with 7 bases matching TRBD1. Looked up from germline, CDR1 is SGHAT and CDR2 is FQNNGV. The CDR3 length is 13 residues. Trimming at V came to 5 bases and at J to 6 bases, leaving 7 bases not matched to a gene. As DNA, the CDR3 is TGTGCCAGCAGCCGAACAGGGGTCCGCGAGCAGTACTTC. The encoded protein is CASSRTGVREQYF.

The J gene is TRBJ2-7, the V gene TRBV29-1, with D hard to call. The CDR3 has 13 residues. V lost 4 bases and J 0 bases, leaving 10 bases between the germline ends. Germline assignment: CDR1 SQVTM and CDR2 ANQGSEA. For the CDR3, the DNA is TGCAGCGTTGGTTGGCATCCCTCCTACGAGCAGTACTTC. Its translation: CSVGWHPSYEQYF.